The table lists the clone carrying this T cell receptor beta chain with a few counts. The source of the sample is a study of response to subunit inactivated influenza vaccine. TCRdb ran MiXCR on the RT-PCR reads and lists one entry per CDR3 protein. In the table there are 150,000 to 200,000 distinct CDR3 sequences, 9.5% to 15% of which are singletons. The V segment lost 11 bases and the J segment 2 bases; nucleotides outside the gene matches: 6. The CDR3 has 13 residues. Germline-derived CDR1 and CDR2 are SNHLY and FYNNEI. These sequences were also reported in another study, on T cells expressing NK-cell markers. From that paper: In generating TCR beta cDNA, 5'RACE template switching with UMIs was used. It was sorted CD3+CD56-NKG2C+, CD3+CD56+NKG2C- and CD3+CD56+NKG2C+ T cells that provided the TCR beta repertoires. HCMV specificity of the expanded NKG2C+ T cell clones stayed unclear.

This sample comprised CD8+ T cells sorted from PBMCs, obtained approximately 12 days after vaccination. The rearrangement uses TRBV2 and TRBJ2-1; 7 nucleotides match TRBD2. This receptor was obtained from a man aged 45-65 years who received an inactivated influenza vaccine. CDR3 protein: CAVGGGAYNEQFF. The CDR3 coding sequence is TGTGCCGTGGGGGGGGGTGCCTACAATGAGCAGTTCTTC.